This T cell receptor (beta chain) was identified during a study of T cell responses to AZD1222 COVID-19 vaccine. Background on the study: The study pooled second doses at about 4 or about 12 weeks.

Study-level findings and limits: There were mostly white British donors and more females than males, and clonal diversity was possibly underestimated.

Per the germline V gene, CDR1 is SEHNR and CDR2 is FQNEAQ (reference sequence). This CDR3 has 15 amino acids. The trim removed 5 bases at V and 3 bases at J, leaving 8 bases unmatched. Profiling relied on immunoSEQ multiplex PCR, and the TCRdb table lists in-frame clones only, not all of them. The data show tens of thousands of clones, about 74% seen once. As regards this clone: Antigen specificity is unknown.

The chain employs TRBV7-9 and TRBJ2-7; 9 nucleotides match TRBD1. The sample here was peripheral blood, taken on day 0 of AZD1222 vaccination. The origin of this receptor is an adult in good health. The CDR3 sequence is CASSTAGTGNYEQYF. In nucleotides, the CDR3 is TGTGCCAGCAGCACCGCCGGGACAGGGAACTACGAGCAGTACTTC.